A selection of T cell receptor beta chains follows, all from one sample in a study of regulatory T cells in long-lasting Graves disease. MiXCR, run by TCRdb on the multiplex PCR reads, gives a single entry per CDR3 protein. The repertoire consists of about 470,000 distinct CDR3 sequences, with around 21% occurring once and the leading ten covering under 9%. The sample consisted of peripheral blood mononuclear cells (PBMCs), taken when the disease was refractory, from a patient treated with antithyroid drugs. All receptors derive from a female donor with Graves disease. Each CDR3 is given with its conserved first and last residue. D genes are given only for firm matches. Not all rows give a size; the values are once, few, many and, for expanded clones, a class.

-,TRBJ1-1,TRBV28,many,CASSLRGFNTEAFF,TGTGCCAGCAGTTTAAGGGGTTTCAACACTGAAGCTTTCTTT
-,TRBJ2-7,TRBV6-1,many,CASSPEMGYEQYF,TGTGCCAGCAGCCCCGAGATGGGGTACGAGCAGTACTTC
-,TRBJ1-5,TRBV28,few,CASSIQGFNQPQHF,TGTGCCAGCAGTATACAGGGATTCAATCAGCCCCAGCATTTT
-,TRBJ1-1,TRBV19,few,CASSPWGHTNTEAFF,TGTGCCAGTAGTCCCTGGGGACATACTAACACTGAAGCTTTCTTT
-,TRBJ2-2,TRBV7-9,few,CANTPVAGSGELFF,TGTGCCAACACCCCGGTGGCAGGGTCCGGGGAGCTGTTTTTT
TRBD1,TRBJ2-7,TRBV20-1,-,CSAPDWTGDTYEQYF,TGCAGTGCCCCCGATTGGACAGGGGACACCTACGAGCAGTACTTC
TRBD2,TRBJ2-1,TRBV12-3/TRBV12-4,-,CASSFTGGENEQFF,TGTGCCAGCAGTTTTACGGGGGGAGAAAATGAGCAGTTCTTC
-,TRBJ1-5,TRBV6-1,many,CASSDQGAHQPQHF,TGTGCCAGCAGCGACCAAGGGGCACATCAGCCCCAGCATTTT
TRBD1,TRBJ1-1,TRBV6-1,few,CASRRATGRRGTEAFF,TGTGCCAGCAGGAGAGCGACAGGGCGTAGGGGCACTGAAGCTTTCTTT
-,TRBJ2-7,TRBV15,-,CATSRGGPQHEQYF,TGTGCCACCAGCAGAGGGGGACCCCAGCACGAGCAGTACTTC
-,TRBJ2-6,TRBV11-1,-,CASSPFGGANVLTF,TGTGCCAGCAGCCCCTTCGGGGGGGCCAACGTCCTGACTTTC
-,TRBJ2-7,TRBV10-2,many,CASSFPRQYF,TGCGCCAGCAGTTTCCCTCGGCAGTACTTC
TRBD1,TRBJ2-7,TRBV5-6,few,CAVSKDRDRTYEQYF,TGTGCCGTCTCAAAAGACCGGGACAGGACATACGAGCAGTACTTC
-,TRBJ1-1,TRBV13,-,CASRQENTEAFF,TGTGCAAGCCGGCAGGAGAACACTGAAGCTTTCTTT
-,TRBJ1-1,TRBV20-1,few,CSAREKEAFF,TGCAGTGCTAGGGAGAAGGAAGCTTTCTTT
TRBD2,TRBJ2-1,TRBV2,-,CASRRGLADNEQFF,TGTGCCAGCAGAAGAGGCCTAGCGGACAATGAGCAGTTCTTC
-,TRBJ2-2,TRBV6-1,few,CASNLPGNTGELFF,TGTGCCAGCAATCTTCCTGGGAACACCGGGGAGCTGTTTTTT
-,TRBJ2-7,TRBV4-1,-,CASSRLYRAGEQYF,TGCGCCAGCAGCCGGTTATACAGGGCAGGCGAGCAGTACTTC
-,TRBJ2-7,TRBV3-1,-,CASSQELVSSYEQYF,TGTGCCAGCAGCCAAGAACTAGTGAGCTCCTACGAGCAGTACTTC
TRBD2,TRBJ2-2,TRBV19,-,CASAPSGRATGELFF,TGTGCCAGTGCCCCTAGCGGGAGGGCCACCGGGGAGCTGTTTTTT
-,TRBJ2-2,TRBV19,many,CASRQGSGELFF,TGTGCCAGCAGGCAGGGGTCCGGGGAGCTGTTTTTT
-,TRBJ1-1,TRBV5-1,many,CASSLFSLNTEAFF,TGTGCCAGCAGCTTATTTTCCCTTAACACTGAAGCTTTCTTT
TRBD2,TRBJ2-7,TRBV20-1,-,CSASLLAGAYEQYF,TGCAGTGCTAGTCTCCTAGCGGGCGCCTACGAGCAGTACTTC